Listed below are T cell receptor beta chains from one sample, sequenced in a study of PD-1 blockade in classical Hodgkin lymphoma. TCRdb's table, derived via immunoSEQ multiplex PCR, lists solely in-frame clones and lacks some. Here the sample spans about 93,000 clones, over 75% being singletons. The sample here was peripheral blood mononuclear cells (PBMCs), taken before the fourth cycle of nivolumab. These receptors all stem from a human donor with classical Hodgkin lymphoma. Each CDR3 is given without its conserved first and last residue. The order of the fields is clone size, V gene, J gene, CDR3 protein. Clone size is given for some rows only: seen once, a few or many times, or a class if the clone is expanded.

-	TRBV27	TRBJ1-1	ASRPAGNFATF
-	TRBV20-1	TRBJ2-2	SARMVGELF
-	TRBV29-1	TRBJ2-2	SVYRGTGELF
few	TRBV2	TRBJ1-1	ASSDRRGTEAF
-	TRBV5-6	TRBJ1-1	ASSLGTGLNTEAF
many	TRBV28	TRBJ1-5	ASSNRDWNSNQPQH
few	TRBV5-4	TRBJ2-3	ASSFTSGSADTQY
-	TRBV7-9	TRBJ1-3	ASSFGDLTGNTIY
-	TRBV7-9	TRBJ1-1	ASSLAQGTEAF
-	TRBV2	TRBJ2-2	ASSEFPGELF
-	TRBV5-6	TRBJ1-4	ASSLDRGRATNEKLF
-	TRBV29-1	TRBJ2-4	SVVGGSGREAKNIQY
-	TRBV7-2	TRBJ2-2	ASSASGHGELF
once	TRBV7-9	TRBJ2-3	ASSLVAGAFTDTQY
-	TRBV10-3	TRBJ2-3	ASGDTGTDTQY
-	TRBV6-5	TRBJ2-7	ASSYPLTGGHEQY
-	TRBV2	TRBJ1-4	ASSFPGQGNEKLF
-	TRBV18	TRBJ1-4	ASSQFATNEKLF
few	TRBV6-5	TRBJ1-2	ASSSWTDLTGGYT
-	TRBV21-1	TRBJ1-3	ASSKVNPPGRNTIY
few	TRBV11-3	TRBJ1-1	ASSSRGANTEAF
-	TRBV5-1	TRBJ1-3	ASSTGTAGNTIY
-	TRBV4-1	TRBJ2-6	ASSQEGRGGANVLT
-	TRBV29-1	TRBJ1-1	SVGDRGNTEAF
-	TRBV11-2	TRBJ1-4	ASSLLGQGFSMNEKLF
-	TRBV5-6	TRBJ2-5	ASSLYRRHQSLGETQY
-	TRBV9	TRBJ2-7	ASSVGSGGGKQY
-	TRBV11-3	TRBJ2-7	ASSLEGTGAYEQY
-	TRBV4-1	TRBJ2-5	ASSRTSEGEETQY
once	TRBV19	TRBJ2-1	ASPRVGEQF
-	TRBV6-5	TRBJ2-7	ASSYGGRGSAYEQY
few	TRBV6-5	TRBJ2-1	ASSYYSGSLHNEQF
-	TRBV19	TRBJ2-3	ASSMTTSSDTQY
-	TRBV7-7	TRBJ2-1	ASSADRGTYNEQF